A selection of T cell receptor beta chains follows, all from one sample in a study of technical replicates of blood from four donors. Sequenced by immunoSEQ multiplex PCR; TCRdb stores in-frame clones only, minus some. The data contain 55,000 to 70,000 clones, approximately 86% of them seen just once; the ten biggest clones take up approximately 5.4%. The sequencing input was PBMCs. Every receptor here comes from a human donor in good health. Some clones in this sample may be carry-over from other donors' samples. Each CDR3 is given with its conserved first and last residue. The D gene is left open where the match is weak. A clone size is listed for some rows: how often the clone was seen (once, few, many), or a class if it is expanded.

J gene | V gene | clone size | D gene | CDR3 protein | CDR3 DNA
TRBJ2-1 | TRBV14 | NA | NA | CASSPYTHEQFF | TGTGCCAGCAGCCCCTATACCCATGAGCAGTTCTTC
TRBJ2-1 | TRBV6-6 | NA | NA | CASSLGAQFF | TGTGCCAGCAGCCTAGGGGCGCAGTTCTTC
TRBJ1-2 | TRBV7-3 | NA | NA | CASSSLQDNYGYTF | TGTGCCAGCAGCTCCCTACAGGATAACTATGGCTACACCTTC
TRBJ1-2 | TRBV6-5 | NA | TRBD1 | CASSPGQGTTGYTF | TGTGCCAGCAGTCCGGGACAGGGGACGACTGGCTACACCTTC
TRBJ2-6 | TRBV5-1 | NA | NA | CASAGQRGANVLTF | TGCGCCAGCGCGGGGCAAAGAGGGGCCAACGTCCTGACTTTC
TRBJ1-6 | TRBV7-9 | NA | TRBD1 | CASSKDRVESPLHF | TGTGCCAGCAGCAAAGACAGGGTGGAATCACCCCTCCACTTT
TRBJ2-7 | TRBV15 | NA | NA | CATSRGGYEQYF | TGTGCCACCAGCAGAGGAGGCTACGAGCAGTACTTC
TRBJ1-1 | TRBV7-2 | few | NA | CASSWNRNTEAFF | TGTGCCAGCAGCTGGAACAGGAACACTGAAGCTTTCTTT
TRBJ1-2 | TRBV10-3 | NA | NA | CAISVAGGGYGYTF | TGTGCCATCAGTGTGGCGGGTGGTGGCTATGGCTACACCTTC
TRBJ2-1 | TRBV19 | NA | TRBD2 | CASSIGTSGWAEQFF | TGTGCCAGTAGTATTGGGACTAGCGGGTGGGCTGAGCAGTTCTTC
TRBJ2-7 | TRBV18 | NA | TRBD1 | CASSPAGQGIPEQYF | TGTGCCAGCTCACCAGCGGGACAGGGGATTCCCGAGCAGTACTTC
TRBJ2-5 | TRBV10-3 | once | TRBD2 | CAIRGTSGVQETQYF | TGTGCCATCAGAGGGACTAGCGGGGTTCAAGAGACCCAGTACTTC
TRBJ1-1 | TRBV10-3 | NA | NA | CAISESEGRGDTEAFF | TGTGCCATCAGTGAGTCGGAGGGGCGGGGGGACACTGAAGCTTTCTTT
TRBJ1-6 | TRBV7-9 | NA | NA | CASSFPQGGSPLHF | TGTGCCAGCAGCTTCCCGCAGGGTGGATCACCCCTCCACTTT
TRBJ1-2 | TRBV30 | NA | NA | CAWSPKGLFTF | TGTGCCTGGAGTCCCAAGGGGTTGTTCACCTTC
TRBJ2-2 | TRBV4-2 | NA | TRBD2 | CASSQDVAGGGGELFF | TGTGCCAGCAGCCAAGATGTAGCGGGAGGCGGCGGGGAGCTGTTTTTT